The clone carrying this T cell receptor beta chain was seen at least ten times. The CDR3 has 12 residues. Trimming took 5 bases from V and 7 from J, leaving 9 bases between them. This specimen belongs to a study of T cells after yellow fever vaccination. Template switching with 5'RACE generated the TCR cDNA and added a universal primer site and UMIs. TCRdb re-derived calls from the 5' RACE reads in MiXCR, one entry per CDR3 protein. The sample lists roughly 63,000 distinct CDR3 sequences; 6.5% to 8% were seen once. V is TRBV12-3 or TRBV12-4 and J is TRBJ2-1; no firm D call. The sequence derives from a man aged 25 to 40 who received the YFV17D yellow fever vaccine. The specimen comprised CD8+ T cells sorted from PBMCs, sampled 15 days after the yellow fever booster vaccination. The CDR3 DNA reads as TGTGCCAGCAGTCTCGGTTGGAATGAGCAGTTCTTC. This translates into CASSLGWNEQFF.